This paragraph covers one T cell receptor (beta chain) sequence. What it binds is unknown. This sample was included in a study of Tregs in tolerant kidney transplant recipients. Study in general: Mixed chimerism was transient after nonmyeloablative marrow transplants from related graft donors. Study-wide results and limits: Few patients were studied, so findings need validation in larger groups.

The CDR3 loop spans 14 amino acids. Per the germline V gene, CDR1 is MDHEN and CDR2 is SYDVKM. Trimming at V came to 6 bases and at J to 10 bases, leaving 12 bases not matched to a gene. TCRdb's table, derived via immunoSEQ multiplex PCR, lists solely in-frame clones and lacks some. This sample has more than 60,000 clones, with approximately 91% found just once. The chain carries TRBV28 and TRBJ1-1, with 9 bases lining up with TRBD1. Sequenced material: CD4+ T cells from blood, taken before the transplant. The sequence came from a human donor who received a combined kidney and bone marrow transplant. For the CDR3, the DNA is TGTGCCAGCAGCCTGGACAGGGGCTTTTTAGGAGCTTTCTTT. This gives the protein CASSLDRGFLGAFF.